A selection of T cell receptor beta chains follows, all from one sample in a study of blood T cells in healthy people across ages. TCRdb reprocessed the 5' RACE reads with MiXCR, giving one entry per CDR3 protein. In the table there are roughly 1.4 million distinct CDR3 sequences, 55% to 75% of which are singletons. The source material was blood. The source of these receptors is a man between 18 and 29 years old in good health. CDR3s include the opening cysteine and the closing phenylalanine or tryptophan. The D gene is left open where the match is weak.

j_call,d_call,v_call,cdr3_length,cdr3_nt,cdr3_aa
TRBJ1-1,NA,TRBV4-3,15,TGCGCCAGCAGCCAAGCAACAGGAGGTTCCACTGAAGCTTTCTTT,CASSQATGGSTEAFF
TRBJ2-3,NA,TRBV7-8,14,TGTGCCAGCAGCCGTAGCGGAAACACAGATACGCAGTATTTT,CASSRSGNTDTQYF
TRBJ2-7,NA,TRBV4-2,16,TGTGCCAGCAGCCAAGAGGGAGTACGATCCTCCTACGAGCAGTACTTC,CASSQEGVRSSYEQYF
TRBJ2-1,NA,TRBV29-1,14,TGCAGCGTTGAGGGGTTAGGTGAGGGAGCTGAGCAGTTCTTC,CSVEGLGEGAEQFF
TRBJ1-2,NA,TRBV27,14,TGTGCCAGCAGTTTATCGGGGGCTGGAAGTGGCTACACCTTC,CASSLSGAGSGYTF
TRBJ2-1,TRBD2,TRBV6-2/TRBV6-3,15,TGTGCCAGCAGTTTGGGGGTAGCGGGAGTAAATGAGCAGTTCTTC,CASSLGVAGVNEQFF
TRBJ2-2,NA,TRBV25-1,13,TGTGCCAGCAGTAAGCAGGGTACCGGGGAGCTGTTTTTT,CASSKQGTGELFF
TRBJ2-1,NA,TRBV4-3,15,TGCGCCAGCAGCCAAGATGGGAACAGGATGAATGAGCAGTTCTTC,CASSQDGNRMNEQFF
TRBJ2-7,NA,TRBV14,13,TGTGTCAGCAGCCAAGCGACAGAATACGAGCAGTACTTC,CVSSQATEYEQYF
TRBJ2-2,NA,TRBV6-5,15,TGTGCCAGCAGTTACGTCCGGATGAACACCGGGGAGCTGTTTTTT,CASSYVRMNTGELFF